The 30 T cell receptor beta chains in this list originate from one sample, sequenced in a study of metastatic and nonmetastatic thyroid tumors. Thyroid surgery had not been preceded by any treatment in any patient. TCRdb reanalyzed the PCR reads with MiXCR. The table has about 33,000 clones, about 17% seen once. The sequenced material came from blood. The origin of the receptors is a female donor with papillary thyroid cancer or a benign thyroid nodule (not recorded which). Some clones in this sample may be carry-over from other donors' samples.

This clone was counted many times. The rearrangement joins TRBV6-1 to TRBJ1-5; D possibly corresponds to TRBD1 (6 bases). Looked up from germline, CDR1 is MNHNS and CDR2 is SASEGT. V lost 6 bases and J lost 1, with 13 bases in between. The CDR3 is 15 amino acids. The CDR3 protein is CASSVQGGSNQPQHF. CDR3 nucleotides: TGTGCCAGCAGCGTACAGGGTGGAAGCAATCAGCCCCAGCATTTT.

Worth noting for this clone: In this CDR3 the conserved last residue, phenylalanine or tryptophan, is missing, so a read error is likely. For the CDR3, the DNA is TGTGCCAACAGTGGGACAGTGACCGGAAACACCATATATCTT. It yields the protein CANSGTVTGNTIYL. The gene calls are TRBV10-3 and TRBJ1-3; 7 nucleotides agree with TRBD1. Germline CDR1 and CDR2: ENHRY and SYGVKD. The CDR3 totals 14 residues.

Comment on this clone: One junction end does not reproduce the germline sequence, and a read error may be involved. The V call is TRBV20-1, the J call TRBJ1-5, with D unclear. The CDR3 consists of 15 residues. Looked up from germline, CDR1 is DFQATT and CDR2 is SNEGSKA (reference sequence). CDR3: CSSRDIRGGNQPQHF. CDR3 nucleotides: TGCAGTTCTAGAGATATTAGAGGAGGCAATCAGCCCCAGCATTTT.

Relative to its sample, this clone is medium-sized (0.01 to 0.1%). This chain uses TRBV28 with TRBJ2-1; 7 bases match TRBD1. This CDR3 comprises 14 residues. Per the germline V gene, CDR1 is MDHEN and CDR2 is SYDVKM. V trimming: 1 base; J trimming: 3 bases; junction bases outside the gene matches: 0. The CDR3 protein is CASSLSGGYNEQFF. In DNA form, the CDR3 reads TGTGCCAGCAGTTTATCAGGGGGCTACAATGAGCAGTTCTTC.

In this sample, this clone turned up many times. The rearrangement links TRBV20-1 to TRBJ1-6; D unresolved. The CDR3 length is 14 residues. Deletions cut 7 bases from V and 7 bases from J, with 17 bases between. From germline, CDR1 is DFQATT and CDR2 SNEGSKA (reference sequence). CDR3 sequence: CSVTRRFGNSPLHF. The CDR3 DNA follows: TGCAGTGTTACTCGCAGGTTCGGGAATTCACCCCTCCACTTT.

Many counts were recorded for this clone. The junction differs from germline at one of its ends, possibly a read error. V and J are TRBV5-4 and TRBJ2-1; tentatively, D is TRBD2 (5 bases). This CDR3 spans 17 amino acids. The germline V gene has CDR1 SGHNT and CDR2 YYREEE (reference sequence). CDR3 region: CASSLAVGALSYNEQSF. As DNA, the CDR3 is TGTGCCAGCAGCTTGGCGGTGGGAGCCCTCTCCTACAATGAGCAGTCCTTC.

This clone was seen at least ten times. The chain couples TRBV11-2 to TRBJ2-1; D is uncertain. The CDR3 loop spans 11 amino acids. Germline CDR1 and CDR2: SGHAT and FQNNGV. V lost 5 bases and J lost 6, with 5 bases in between. CDR3 loop: CASSTFNEQFF. The CDR3 DNA reads TGTGCCAGCAGCACCTTCAATGAGCAGTTCTTC.

This clone was observed many times. The chain links TRBV4-3 to TRBJ2-3; D gene uncertain. This CDR3 has 15 residues. The V end was cut by 0 bases, the J end by 0 bases, with 7 bases between. Germline values: CDR1 LGHNA, CDR2 YSLEER. The CDR3 sequence: CASSQDRSSTDTQYF. CDR3 in DNA: TGCGCCAGCAGCCAAGACAGGTCTAGCACAGATACGCAGTATTTT.

By its share, this clone is medium-sized. This chain connects TRBV28 to TRBJ2-1, with 7 bases fitting TRBD1. The CDR3 has 14 amino acids. Per the germline V gene, CDR1 is MDHEN and CDR2 is SYDVKM. Losses at the gene ends were 3 bases for V and 3 bases for J; bases not matched to a gene: 2. CDR3 loop: CASSFGQVYNEQFF. CDR3 bases: TGTGCCAGCAGTTTTGGACAGGTCTACAATGAGCAGTTCTTC. Full variable domain (outside the CDR3, taken from reference TRBV28 and TRBJ2-1): DVKVTQSSRYLVKRTGEKVFLECVQDMDHENMFWYRQDPGLGLRLIYFSYDVKMKEKGDIPEGYSVSREKKERFSLILESASTNQTSMYLCASSFGQVYNEQFFGPGTRLTVL.

This clone was found a few times. The V gene is TRBV10-1, the J gene TRBJ1-1, with unresolved D. Between the trimmed V and J ends, which lost 7 bases and 4 bases, there was a span of 13 bases. Germline CDR1 reads WNHNN; CDR2 reads SYGVQD (reference sequence). The length of the CDR3 is 13 residues. The CDR3, as DNA: TGCGCCAGCAACGCGGGTATCGGCACTGAAGCTTTCTTT. As protein: CASNAGIGTEAFF.

This clone was seen repeatedly, ten times or more. V gene TRBV3-1 combines with J gene TRBJ1-1; 9 positions agree with TRBD1. Per the germline V gene, CDR1 is LGHDT and CDR2 is YNNKEL (reference sequence). J gave up 8 bases and V 4 bases, and 5 bases lay outside the gene matches. The CDR3 runs 13 residues. CDR3 coding DNA: TGTGCCAGCAGCCGGGACAGGGAGTACGAAGCTTTCTTT. Encoded protein: CASSRDREYEAFF. The full variable domain, rest sourced from reference TRBV3-1 and TRBJ1-1, is DTAVSQTPKYLVTQMGNDKSIKCEQNLGHDTMYWYKQDSKKFLKIMFSYNNKELIINETVPNRFSPKSPDKAHLNLHINSLELGDSAVYFCASSRDREYEAFFGQGTRLTVV.

This clone was counted many times. The chain carries TRBV2 and TRBJ1-2, with 11 bases aligning to TRBD1. Trimming removed 7 bases from V and 4 bases from J; junction bases left unmatched: 8. Germline CDR1 reads SNHLY; CDR2 reads FYNNEI. This CDR3 has 15 residues. CDR3 loop: CASTGQGAQIYGYTF. The CDR3 nucleotides are TGTGCCAGCACCGGACAGGGGGCGCAAATCTATGGCTACACCTTC.

The sample holds many counts of this clone. The V and J genes are TRBV12-3 or TRBV12-4 and TRBJ1-3; a possible D gene is TRBD1 (5 bases). Trimming cost V 6 bases and J 0 bases, with 12 bases left between them. The CDR3 loop spans 15 amino acids. CDR3 protein: CASSETVYSGNTIYF. As DNA, the CDR3 is TGTGCCAGCAGCGAGACAGTTTACTCTGGAAACACCATATATTTT.

Many counts were recorded for this clone. The rearrangement joins TRBV20-1 to TRBJ2-7; D not resolved. CDR3 size: 13 residues. Germline V lookup: CDR1 DFQATT, CDR2 SNEGSKA (reference sequence). V shed 0 bases and J shed 1 base, with 7 bases lying between them. The CDR3 nucleotides are TGCAGTGCTAGAGACGCAGCGTCCTACGAGCAGTACTTC. Encoded protein: CSARDAASYEQYF.

The genes are TRBV7-2 and TRBJ1-2; TRBD1 is a possible D gene (5 bases). The CDR3 totals 14 residues. The V end lost 5 bases, the J end lost 7 bases, and 17 bases lay between the germline ends. Germline V lookup: CDR1 SGHTA, CDR2 FQGNSA. CDR3 in DNA: TGTGCCAGCAGCCAAGGCGGAGTGAGGGGTGGCTACACCTTC. As protein: CASSQGGVRGGYTF.

The chain joins TRBV9 to TRBJ2-1, with TRBD2 matching over 12 bases. Looked up from germline, CDR1 is SGDLS and CDR2 is YYNGEE. The CDR3 totals 16 residues. Trimming cost V 4 bases and J 5 bases; bases outside gene matches: 7. CDR3 protein: CASSSWTSGTHNEQFF. The CDR3 DNA is TGTGCCAGCAGCTCATGGACTAGCGGGACCCACAATGAGCAGTTCTTC. The full variable domain, in which reference TRBV9 and TRBJ2-1 provide the parts outside the CDR3, is DSGVTQTPKHLITATGQRVTLRCSPRSGDLSVYWYQQSLDQGLQFLIQYYNGEERAKGNILERFSAQQFPDLHSELNLSSLELGDSALYFCASSSWTSGTHNEQFFGPGTRLTVL.

This clone has a count of ten or more. The V call is TRBV19, the J call TRBJ2-3, with D unresolved. The V and J ends lost 3 bases and 4 bases respectively, with 11 bases between them. CDR3 size: 14 residues. CDR1 and CDR2 (germline): LNHDA, SQIVND (reference sequence). This chain's CDR3 is CASSMSPSSDTQYF. The CDR3 nucleotides are TGTGCCAGTAGTATGTCGCCTTCTTCAGATACGCAGTATTTT.

This clone was counted many times. The chain couples TRBV28 to TRBJ1-2, with D tentatively TRBD1 (6 bases). The ends were cut back, 6 bases at V and 3 bases at J, with 14 bases in the middle. CDR3 size: 14 residues. Germline CDR1 MDHEN, CDR2 SYDVKM. The CDR3, as DNA: TGTGCCAGCAGGCAACAGGGTAATTACTATGGCTACACCTTC. Translated: CASRQQGNYYGYTF.

This clone has only a few counts. The V gene is TRBV29-1, the J gene TRBJ2-7, with TRBD1 identical over 8 bases. Germline trimming cut 8 bases from V and 2 bases from J; bases unmatched to any gene: 11. This CDR3 region has 14 residues. Germline CDR1 reads SQVTM; CDR2 reads ANQGSEA. The CDR3 reads CSNKDRVPTYEQYF. CDR3 nucleotide sequence: TGCAGCAACAAGGACAGGGTTCCTACCTACGAGCAGTACTTC.

This clone occurred many times. The gene calls are TRBV5-1 and TRBJ1-1; unclear D gene. CDR1 is SGHRS and CDR2 is YFSETQ in the germline V gene. The CDR3 runs to 16 residues. The V end was cut by 4 bases, the J end by 2 bases, with 18 bases between. CDR3 in DNA: TGCGCCAGCAGCCCCCGGGTCGGGGATTTCAACACTGAAGCTTTCTTT. This encodes CASSPRVGDFNTEAFF.

This clone was detected many times. V is TRBV5-8 and J is TRBJ1-5; D unresolved. The CDR3 is 13 residues long. CDR1 and CDR2 from the germline V gene are SGHTS and YDEGEE. Between the trimmed V and J ends, which lost 4 bases and 5 bases, there was a span of 10 bases. The DNA of the CDR3 is TGTGCCAGCAGCCTTGCGCCGGATCAGCCCCAGCATTTT. Translated, it gives CASSLAPDQPQHF.

This clone was observed a handful of times. V and J are TRBV5-4 and TRBJ2-3, with D uncertain. Germline V gives CDR1 SGHNT, CDR2 YYREEE (reference sequence). V gave up 0 bases and J gave up 2 bases, with 7 bases separating them. The CDR3 is made up of 14 amino acids. In DNA, the CDR3 is TGTGCCAGCAGCTTGGATCCGGACACAGATACGCAGTATTTT. Translated: CASSLDPDTDTQYF.

This clone has a count of ten or more. The genes are TRBV6-5 and TRBJ2-2, with D perhaps matching TRBD2 (6 bases). Germline V gene sequence: CDR1 MNHEY, CDR2 SVGAGI. The V end was cut by 2 bases, the J end by 5 bases, with 9 bases between. The CDR3 covers 14 residues. This CDR3 reads CASSYTGDTGELFF. CDR3 DNA: TGTGCCAGCAGTTACACGGGGGATACCGGGGAGCTGTTTTTT.

This clone has a count of ten or more. The V gene is TRBV4-1, the J gene TRBJ2-7, with D perhaps assigned TRBD1 or TRBD2 (6 bases each). This CDR3 has 14 residues. V was pared by 1 base and J by 3 bases, with 10 bases between. Germline loops: CDR1 MGHRA, CDR2 YSYEKL. CDR3 bases: TGCGCCAGCAGCCAAGCGGGGGCGAACTACGAGCAGTACTTC. Translated: CASSQAGANYEQYF.

There are a few counts of this clone. A clone one base away is much larger, so this may be a read error. Distinct nucleotide sequences in the sample also encode this CDR3. The CDR3 reads CASSGGTSGADTQYF. Here the CDR3 DNA reads TGTGCCAGCAGCGGAGGAACTAGCGGGGCGGATACGCAGTATTTT. The rearrangement joins TRBV11-1 to TRBJ2-3, with TRBD2 matching over 10 bases. This CDR3 region has 15 residues. Unmatched junction bases numbered 8, after V lost 5 bases and J lost 6 bases. Germline CDR1 is SGHAT and CDR2 is FQDESV (reference sequence).

This clone has ten or more counts. This CDR3 reads CSASKGREHEQYF. For the CDR3, the DNA is TGCAGTGCTAGTAAGGGGCGGGAGCACGAGCAGTACTTC. This chain uses TRBV20-1 with TRBJ2-7; TRBD2 agrees at 7 bases. The CDR3 contains 13 residues. Germline CDR1 reads DFQATT; CDR2 reads SNEGSKA (reference sequence). With 3 bases clipped from V and 5 bases from J, the junction kept 7 bases outside the gene matches.

This clone was seen only a few times. The junction departs from germline at one end; a sequencing error may be responsible. Other nucleotide sequences in the sample specify the same CDR3. This sequence joins TRBV28 and TRBJ1-2; perhaps TRBD1 as D (6 bases). The CDR3 is 14 residues long. Germline loops: CDR1 MDHEN, CDR2 SYDVKM. This CDR3 reads CASSRSDRNYGYTF. CDR3 DNA: TGTGCCAGTAGCCGCTCGGACAGAAATTATGGCTACACTTTC.

This clone was counted ten times or more. The chain joins TRBV28 to TRBJ2-4; no firm D call. CDR3 length: 14 amino acids. From germline, CDR1 is MDHEN and CDR2 SYDVKM. Trimming stripped 4 bases from V and 7 bases from J, with 14 bases between. CDR3 nucleotide sequence: TGTGCCAGCAGTTCCCTTCTTTACGGCAACATTCAGTACTTC. Translated, it gives CASSSLLYGNIQYF.

This clone was observed a single time. The J gene is TRBJ1-2, the V gene TRBV4-1; TRBD1 might be the D (5 bases). Trimming removed 0 bases from V and 14 bases from J, with 16 bases in between. Per germline, CDR1 MGHRA and CDR2 YSYEKL. The CDR3 loop spans 13 amino acids. The CDR3 here is CASSQDLRAGGTF. The CDR3 nucleotides are TGCGCCAGCAGCCAAGATCTGAGGGCCGGGGGGACCTTC.

The genes are TRBV5-1 and TRBJ1-3; D is ambiguous. This CDR3 comprises 13 residues. V was pared by 4 bases and J by 5 bases, with 10 bases between. CDR1 SGHRS and CDR2 YFSETQ come from the germline V gene. CDR3: CASSADFRNTIYF. Written as DNA, the CDR3 is TGCGCCAGCAGCGCCGACTTCCGAAACACCATATATTTT. The full variable domain, with the rest looked up from reference TRBV5-1 and TRBJ1-3, is KAGVTQTPRYLIKTRGQQVTLSCSPISGHRSVSWYQQTPGQGLQFLFEYFSETQRNKGNFPGRFSGRQFSNSRSEMNVSTLELGDSALYLCASSADFRNTIYFGEGSWLTVV.